Listed below are T cell receptor beta chains from one sample, sequenced in a study of beta chain features in type 1 diabetes. Produced via immunoSEQ multiplex PCR; TCRdb's table is partial and in-frame only. The data show around 340,000 clones, about 20% seen once. The sequenced sample consisted of naive CD4+ T cells from blood. These receptors came from a woman between 18 and 29 years old in good health. The CDR3 runs from the conserved cysteine through the conserved F or W. A D gene is named only where the DNA matches it firmly. The size of a clone is reported for some rows only, either as once, few or many, or as a class for expanded clones.

V gene,D gene,J gene,clone size,CDR3 DNA,CDR3 protein
TRBV5-1,TRBD2,TRBJ2-5,.,TGCGCCAGCCGACTAGCGGGGGGGCCAAGGCAAGAGACCCAGTACTTC,CASRLAGGPRQETQYF
TRBV5-1,.,TRBJ2-3,few,TGCGCCAGCAGCTTGGTGGGCCAGTCTACGCAGTATTTT,CASSLVGQSTQYF
TRBV4-1,.,TRBJ2-7,.,TGCGCCAGCAGCCAAGGTCAGGTGAGCTCCTACGAGCAGTACTTC,CASSQGQVSSYEQYF
TRBV7-9,TRBD1,TRBJ2-5,few,TGTGCCAGCAGCTCCTTTGGACAGGGAAGAGAGACCCAGTACTTC,CASSSFGQGRETQYF
TRBV30,TRBD1,TRBJ1-4,.,TGTGCCTGGAGTATCCCCGGGACAGGGACCGAAAAACTGTTTTTT,CAWSIPGTGTEKLFF
TRBV30,.,TRBJ2-5,.,TGTGCCTGGAGTGTACAAGGTCTAGCTTTAGAGACCCAGTACTTC,CAWSVQGLALETQYF
TRBV15,TRBD2,TRBJ2-2,.,TGTGCCACCAGCAGAGATGTTGGGACTAGTTACGGGGAGCTGTTTTTT,CATSRDVGTSYGELFF
TRBV7-2,.,TRBJ2-7,few,TGTGCCAGCAGCTTCAACTACGAGCAGTACTTC,CASSFNYEQYF
TRBV30,.,TRBJ1-1,.,TGTGCCTGGAGTTATCAGGTGAACACTGAAGCTTTCTTT,CAWSYQVNTEAFF
TRBV30,TRBD1,TRBJ2-5,few,TGTGCCTGGAGGAGACAGGGGGCGGTGGAGACCCAGTACTTC,CAWRRQGAVETQYF
TRBV5-1,.,TRBJ2-3,.,TGCGCCAGCATGAGTTCAGATACGCAGTATTTT,CASMSSDTQYF
TRBV9,.,TRBJ2-2,.,TGTGCCAGCAGCGTAGCCGCGGGCCCAGGTACCGGGGAGCTGTTTTTT,CASSVAAGPGTGELFF
TRBV4-2,TRBD2,TRBJ2-1,.,TGTGCCAGCAGCCAAGGGGGACTAGCGGCGCAGTTCTTC,CASSQGGLAAQFF
TRBV9,TRBD1,TRBJ2-7,.,TGTGCCAGCAGCATAAGACAGGGGAACGAGCAGTACTTC,CASSIRQGNEQYF
TRBV5-1,.,TRBJ2-2,.,TGCGCCAGCAGCCCCAGCGGGCCGAACACCGGGGAGCTGTTTTTT,CASSPSGPNTGELFF
TRBV5-4,TRBD1,TRBJ1-1,.,TGTGCCAGCAGCTTGAGGGCAGGGGGAAAGAATGAAGCTTTCTTT,CASSLRAGGKNEAFF
TRBV7-9,.,TRBJ2-5,.,TGTGCCAGCAGCTTAACCGACATCCAAGAGACCCAGTACTTC,CASSLTDIQETQYF
TRBV9,.,TRBJ2-5,.,TGTGCCAGCAGCAACACGGGACTTGAGGGCCAGTACTTC,CASSNTGLEGQYF
TRBV6-5,TRBD1,TRBJ2-7,.,TGTGCCAGCAGGCCCTATCGGACAGGGGTGGACGAGCAGTACTTC,CASRPYRTGVDEQYF
TRBV30,.,TRBJ2-3,few,TGTGCCTGGAGTGAGGAGGGGAGCACAGATACGCAGTATTTT,CAWSEEGSTDTQYF
TRBV19,TRBD1,TRBJ2-5,few,TGTGCCAGTAGTACGTTCGACAGGGTTTCGGTGGAGACCCAGTACTTC,CASSTFDRVSVETQYF
TRBV19,.,TRBJ1-2,.,TGTGCCAGTAGTGAGACGGGGAACTATGGCTACACCTTC,CASSETGNYGYTF
TRBV9,.,TRBJ2-2,.,TGTGCCAGCAGCGTAGTAGTCTCAACCGGGGAGCTGTTTTTT,CASSVVVSTGELFF
TRBV9,.,TRBJ1-1,few,TGTGCCAGCAGCGTCCATCTGGGAGGAAACACTGAAGCTTTCTTT,CASSVHLGGNTEAFF
TRBV5-1,TRBD1,TRBJ2-7,few,TGCGCCAGCAGCGGAAGGGACAGGGCTACCCACGAGCAGTACTTC,CASSGRDRATHEQYF
TRBV18,.,TRBJ2-5,.,TGTGCCACCTTTAACGGGAGTGTCCCAGAGACCCAGTACTTC,CATFNGSVPETQYF
TRBV5-1,TRBD2,TRBJ2-5,few,TGCGCCAGCAGCTTGGCCCCCGGGACTAGCGGAGAGACCCAGTACTTC,CASSLAPGTSGETQYF
TRBV7-8,.,TRBJ2-3,.,TGTGCCAGCAGCTTAGACCCGCGGGGCACAGATACGCAGTATTTT,CASSLDPRGTDTQYF
TRBV30,.,TRBJ1-5,once,TGTGCCTGGAGTGGGGCAGGAAATCAGCCCCAGCATTTT,CAWSGAGNQPQHF
TRBV9,.,TRBJ2-3,few,TGTGCCAGCAGCGTAGGAACTAGTAGCACAGATACGCAGTATTTT,CASSVGTSSTDTQYF
TRBV7-9,.,TRBJ2-5,.,TGTGCCAGCAGCTTTGGATCAGGTTTGGGAGAGACCCAGTACTTC,CASSFGSGLGETQYF
TRBV2,TRBD1,TRBJ2-3,few,TGTGCCAGCAGTTTCGACAGGGGAACAGATACGCAGTATTTT,CASSFDRGTDTQYF
TRBV6-1,TRBD1,TRBJ1-1,.,TGTGCCAGCAGTGACACCGGGACAGGGGATCCGAACACTGAAGCTTTCTTT,CASSDTGTGDPNTEAFF
TRBV18,.,TRBJ2-5,few,TGTGCCAGCTCACCAGCGCCCCGGGGGACCCAGTACTTC,CASSPAPRGTQYF
TRBV4-3,.,TRBJ1-1,.,TGCGCCAGCAGCCAAGTCGGGACAAAAGCTTTCTTT,CASSQVGTKAFF
TRBV30,TRBD1,TRBJ1-2,few,TGTGCCCCTTTAGCTACAGGGGCTCCAGCTAACTATGGCTACACCTTC,CAPLATGAPANYGYTF
TRBV5-1,TRBD1,TRBJ1-3,few,TGCGCCAGCAGCTTGACAGGGGAATATGGAAACACCATATATTTT,CASSLTGEYGNTIYF
TRBV19,.,TRBJ2-3,few,TGTGCCAGTCGGGTGGTAGGAACCACAGATACGCAGTATTTT,CASRVVGTTDTQYF
TRBV5-1,.,TRBJ2-1,few,TGCGCCAGCAGCCGCGCAGGGTCGAATGAGCAGTTCTTC,CASSRAGSNEQFF
TRBV5-1,TRBD1,TRBJ1-5,.,TGCGCCAGCAGCCAAGGGACAGGTAATCAGCCCCAGCATTTT,CASSQGTGNQPQHF
TRBV5-6,.,TRBJ2-7,few,TGTGCCAGCAGCTTGGTGGGTATTCGGGGAAGCGCCTACGAGCAGTACTTC,CASSLVGIRGSAYEQYF
TRBV19,.,TRBJ2-2,.,TGTGCCAGTATTGAACCTGGGAGCACCGGGGAGCTGTTTTTT,CASIEPGSTGELFF
TRBV11-3,TRBD1,TRBJ1-2,.,TGTGCCAGCAGCTACTTCGGGACAGGATATGGCTACACCTTC,CASSYFGTGYGYTF
TRBV30,.,TRBJ2-2,.,TGTGCCTGGAGTCCTACAGGCACCGGGGAGCTGTTTTTT,CAWSPTGTGELFF
TRBV5-4,TRBD2,TRBJ2-1,few,TGTGCCAGCAGCTTGGAGACTAGCGGGGTCTATGAGCAGTTCTTC,CASSLETSGVYEQFF
TRBV5-1,TRBD2,TRBJ2-5,.,TGCGCCAGCAGCCCCGGGGGGGGTGACGAGACCCAGTACTTC,CASSPGGGDETQYF